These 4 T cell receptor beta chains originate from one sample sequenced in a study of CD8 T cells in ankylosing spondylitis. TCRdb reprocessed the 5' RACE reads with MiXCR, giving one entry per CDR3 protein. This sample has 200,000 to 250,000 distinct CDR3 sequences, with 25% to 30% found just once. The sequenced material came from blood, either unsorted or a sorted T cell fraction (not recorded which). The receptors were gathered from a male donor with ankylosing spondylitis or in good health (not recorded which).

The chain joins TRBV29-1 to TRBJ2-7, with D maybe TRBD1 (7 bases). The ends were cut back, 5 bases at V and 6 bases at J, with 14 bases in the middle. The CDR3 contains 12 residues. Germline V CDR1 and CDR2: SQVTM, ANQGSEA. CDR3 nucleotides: TGCAGCGTTTATCAGGGGGGTGGCGAGCAGTACTTC. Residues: CSVYQGGGEQYF.

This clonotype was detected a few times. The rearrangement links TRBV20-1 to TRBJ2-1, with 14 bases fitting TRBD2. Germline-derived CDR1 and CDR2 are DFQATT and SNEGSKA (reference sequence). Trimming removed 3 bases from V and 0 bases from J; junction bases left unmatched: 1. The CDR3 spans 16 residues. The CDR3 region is CSARGLAGVSYNEQFF. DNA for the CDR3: TGCAGTGCTAGGGGACTAGCGGGAGTCTCCTACAATGAGCAGTTCTTC.

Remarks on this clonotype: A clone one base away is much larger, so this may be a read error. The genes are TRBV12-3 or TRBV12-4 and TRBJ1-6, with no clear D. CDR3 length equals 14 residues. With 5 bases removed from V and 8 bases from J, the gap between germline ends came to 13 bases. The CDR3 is CASSPRGAYSPLHF. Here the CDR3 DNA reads TGTGCCAGCAGTCCTCGAGGTGCGTATTCACCCCTCCACTTT.

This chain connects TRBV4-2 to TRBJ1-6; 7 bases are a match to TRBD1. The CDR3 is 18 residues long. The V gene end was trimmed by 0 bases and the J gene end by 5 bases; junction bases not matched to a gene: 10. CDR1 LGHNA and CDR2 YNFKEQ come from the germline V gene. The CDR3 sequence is CASSQDVGGQRNNSPLHF. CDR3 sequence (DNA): TGTGCCAGCAGCCAAGATGTCGGGGGACAGAGGAATAATTCACCCCTCCACTTT.